The present T cell receptor (delta chain) was sequenced within a study of TRDV2 sequences in healthy donors (dated by TCRdb to between 2020 and 2021). Study-level background: Under 25 single-cell-derived gamma9delta2 T cell clones spanning the full range of antitumor activity were TCR-sequenced and traced within the bulk repertoire. Results and caveats for the whole study, not just this receptor: The observed TCRdelta repertoires were strongly focused, but the frequency of each clonotype showed no correlation with the antitumor functional potential of the corresponding clone. Several highly reactive clones had TCRdelta clonotypes that appeared rare, since those clonotypes could not be detected in the bulk sequencing data from the donors of those clones.

Library construction relied on PCR. The reads were generated on an Illumina MiSeq. The original pipeline was this. In reporting clonotype frequencies of the TRDV repertoire, clonotypes with just one read were left out. Clones were re-identified by TCRdb from the public reads with CATT, and rows with the same DNA were merged. Here the V and J calls rest on TCRdb's processing, not on the authors' analysis. This sample has 2,000 to 2,500 delta-chain clones in its table, and around 60% of those were observed once. The ten largest make up approximately 15% of the sample. On this clone itself: Its cognate antigen has yet to be identified. Per-base qualities were not stored, and no clone one base away is much larger.

Complete TCR delta chain (Vdelta2) repertoires were sequenced in bulk to track the frequency of functionally characterized gamma9delta2 T cell clones. Peripheral blood of anonymous healthy donors was obtained by purchase from the Dutch blood bank. gamma9delta2 T cells analyzed in the study originated from peripheral blood of healthy donors. Trimming removed 0 bases from V and 2 bases from J; the gene matches leave 10 bases unexplained. CDR1 and CDR2, looked up from the germline V gene, are GEAIGNYY and EKD. The CDR3 runs 21 residues from the cysteine to the phenylalanine. CDR3 DNA is the only sequence kept; it has 63 bases, read in frame from the first base.

The chain is encoded by TRDV2 joined to TRDJ3; TRDD3 fits 12 bases in the junction. The receptor's source is a human donor in good health. Sample: Vd2+ gamma-delta T cells from blood. The cell subset or site label of this sample denotes: TCR Vdelta2-expressing (gamma9delta2) T cells. The CDR3 here reads CACDTAPLGDTATWDTRQMFF. The bases are TGTGCCTGTGACACCGCCCCTCTGGGGGATACGGCCACCTGGGACACCCGACAGATGTTTTTC.